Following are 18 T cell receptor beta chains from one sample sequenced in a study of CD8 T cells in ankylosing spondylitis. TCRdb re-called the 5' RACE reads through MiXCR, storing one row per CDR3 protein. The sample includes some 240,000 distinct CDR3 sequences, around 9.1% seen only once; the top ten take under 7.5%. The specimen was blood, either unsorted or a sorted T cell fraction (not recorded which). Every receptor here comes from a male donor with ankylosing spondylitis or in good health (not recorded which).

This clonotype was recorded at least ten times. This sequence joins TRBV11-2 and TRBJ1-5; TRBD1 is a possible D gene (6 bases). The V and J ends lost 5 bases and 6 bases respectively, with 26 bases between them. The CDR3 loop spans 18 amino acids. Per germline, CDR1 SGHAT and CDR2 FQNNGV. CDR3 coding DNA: TGTGCCAGCAGCCCAAATTTTGAGGCAGGGGTGATTAGTCAGCCCCAGCATTTT. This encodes CASSPNFEAGVISQPQHF.

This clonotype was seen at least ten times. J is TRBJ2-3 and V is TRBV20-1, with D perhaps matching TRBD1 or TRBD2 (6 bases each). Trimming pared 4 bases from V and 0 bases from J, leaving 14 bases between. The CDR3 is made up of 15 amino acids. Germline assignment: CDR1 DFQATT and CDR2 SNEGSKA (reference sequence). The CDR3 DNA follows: TGCAGTGCTATTAATGGGGGGCTTAGCACAGATACGCAGTATTTT. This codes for CSAINGGLSTDTQYF.

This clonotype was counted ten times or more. CDR3 protein: CATRKGSNEQFF. In nucleotides, the CDR3 is TGTGCCACTCGCAAGGGGTCCAATGAGCAGTTCTTC. The gene calls are TRBV24-1 and TRBJ2-1, with D tentatively TRBD1 (5 bases). V lost 10 bases and J 6 bases, leaving 12 bases between the germline ends. The V gene's germline CDR1 is KGHDR and CDR2 SFDVKD. The CDR3 totals 12 residues.

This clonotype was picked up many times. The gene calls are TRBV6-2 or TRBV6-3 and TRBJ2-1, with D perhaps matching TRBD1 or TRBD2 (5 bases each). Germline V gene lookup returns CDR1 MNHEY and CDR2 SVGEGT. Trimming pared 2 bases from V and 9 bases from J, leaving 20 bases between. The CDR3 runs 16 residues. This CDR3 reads CASSYGGQGTLGEQFF. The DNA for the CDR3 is TGTGCCAGCAGTTACGGAGGTCAGGGTACCCTCGGTGAGCAGTTCTTC.

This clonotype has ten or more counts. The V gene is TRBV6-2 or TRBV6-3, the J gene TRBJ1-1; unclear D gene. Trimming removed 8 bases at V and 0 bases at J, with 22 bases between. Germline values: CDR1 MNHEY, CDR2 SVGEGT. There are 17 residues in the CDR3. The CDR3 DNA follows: TGTGCCAGCCACAGTTACCTCCAGCTTAATATGAACACTGAAGCTTTCTTT. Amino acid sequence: CASHSYLQLNMNTEAFF.

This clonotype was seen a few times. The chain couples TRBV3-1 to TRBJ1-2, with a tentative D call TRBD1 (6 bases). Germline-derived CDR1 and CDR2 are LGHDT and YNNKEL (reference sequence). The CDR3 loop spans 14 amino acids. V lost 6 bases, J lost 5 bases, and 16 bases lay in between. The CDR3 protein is CASRGRGGRYGYTF. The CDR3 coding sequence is TGTGCCAGCAGAGGTCGTGGGGGCAGATATGGCTACACCTTC. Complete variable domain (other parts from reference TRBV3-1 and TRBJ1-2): DTAVSQTPKYLVTQMGNDKSIKCEQNLGHDTMYWYKQDSKKFLKIMFSYNNKELIINETVPNRFSPKSPDKAHLNLHINSLELGDSAVYFCASRGRGGRYGYTFGSGTRLTVV.

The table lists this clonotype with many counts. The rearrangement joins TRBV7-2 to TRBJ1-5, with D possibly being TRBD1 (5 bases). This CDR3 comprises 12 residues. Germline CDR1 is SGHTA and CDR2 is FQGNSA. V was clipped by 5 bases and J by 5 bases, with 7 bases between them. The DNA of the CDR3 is TGTGCCAGCAGCCGCAGGGATCAGCCCCAGCATTTT. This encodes CASSRRDQPQHF.

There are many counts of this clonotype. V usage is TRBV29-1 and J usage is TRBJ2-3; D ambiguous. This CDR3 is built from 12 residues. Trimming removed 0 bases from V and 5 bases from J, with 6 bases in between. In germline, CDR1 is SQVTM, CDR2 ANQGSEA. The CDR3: CSVEERQDTQYF. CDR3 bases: TGCAGCGTTGAAGAGAGGCAAGATACGCAGTATTTT.

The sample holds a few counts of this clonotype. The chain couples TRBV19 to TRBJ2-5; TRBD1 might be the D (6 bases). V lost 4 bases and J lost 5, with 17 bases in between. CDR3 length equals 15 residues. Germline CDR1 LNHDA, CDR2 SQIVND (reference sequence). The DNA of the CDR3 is TGTGCCAGTAGTAACTCGGACAGCCAGGGGGAGACCCAGTACTTC. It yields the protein CASSNSDSQGETQYF.

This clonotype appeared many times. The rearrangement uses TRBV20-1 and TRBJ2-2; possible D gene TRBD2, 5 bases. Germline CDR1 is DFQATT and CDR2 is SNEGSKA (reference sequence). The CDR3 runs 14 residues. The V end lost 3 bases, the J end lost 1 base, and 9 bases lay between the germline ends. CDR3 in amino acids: CSASGLMNTGELFF. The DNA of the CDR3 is TGCAGTGCTAGCGGACTGATGAACACCGGGGAGCTGTTTTTT.

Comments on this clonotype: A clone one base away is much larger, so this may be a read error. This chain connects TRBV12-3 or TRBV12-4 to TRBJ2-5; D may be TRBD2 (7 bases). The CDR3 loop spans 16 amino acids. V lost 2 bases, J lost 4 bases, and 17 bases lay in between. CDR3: CASSLSGGLLLETQYF. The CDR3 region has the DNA TGTGCCAGCAGTTTATCGGGGGGCCTTCTCCTAGAGACCCAGTACTTC.

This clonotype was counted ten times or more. CDR3 protein: CASSQVARGVSDEQYF. Here the CDR3 DNA reads TGTGCCAGCAGCCAGGTCGCCAGGGGGGTTTCGGACGAGCAGTACTTC. This sequence joins TRBV4-2 and TRBJ2-7; TRBD1 is a possible D gene (7 bases). Germline V lookup: CDR1 LGHNA, CDR2 YNFKEQ. V was cut by 3 bases and J by 5 bases, with 20 bases left in between. The CDR3 contains 16 residues.

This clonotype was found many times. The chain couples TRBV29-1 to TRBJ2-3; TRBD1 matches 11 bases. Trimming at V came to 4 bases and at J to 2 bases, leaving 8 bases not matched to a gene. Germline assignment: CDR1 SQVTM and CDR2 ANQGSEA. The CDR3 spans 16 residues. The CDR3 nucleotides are TGCAGCGTTGCACCGGGACAGGGGGTTATCACAGATACGCAGTATTTT. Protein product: CSVAPGQGVITDTQYF.

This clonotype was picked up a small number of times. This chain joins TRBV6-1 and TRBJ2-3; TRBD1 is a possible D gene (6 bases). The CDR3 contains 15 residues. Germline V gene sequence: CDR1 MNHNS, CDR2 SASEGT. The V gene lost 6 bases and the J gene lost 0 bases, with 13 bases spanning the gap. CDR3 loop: CASRTGTRSTDTQYF. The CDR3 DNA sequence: TGTGCCAGCAGAACCGGGACACGGAGCACAGATACGCAGTATTTT.

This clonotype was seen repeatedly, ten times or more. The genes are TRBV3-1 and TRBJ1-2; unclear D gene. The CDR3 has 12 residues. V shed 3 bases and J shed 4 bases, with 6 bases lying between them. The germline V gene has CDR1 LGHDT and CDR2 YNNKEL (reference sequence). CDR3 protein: CASSHRSYGYTF. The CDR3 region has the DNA TGTGCCAGCAGCCACAGGTCCTATGGCTACACCTTC.

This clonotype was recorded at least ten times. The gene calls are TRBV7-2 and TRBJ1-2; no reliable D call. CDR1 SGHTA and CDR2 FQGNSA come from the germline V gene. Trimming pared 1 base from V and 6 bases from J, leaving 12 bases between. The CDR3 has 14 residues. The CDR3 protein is CASSLVPPRDGYTF. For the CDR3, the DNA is TGTGCCAGCAGCTTAGTACCCCCCAGAGATGGCTACACCTTC.

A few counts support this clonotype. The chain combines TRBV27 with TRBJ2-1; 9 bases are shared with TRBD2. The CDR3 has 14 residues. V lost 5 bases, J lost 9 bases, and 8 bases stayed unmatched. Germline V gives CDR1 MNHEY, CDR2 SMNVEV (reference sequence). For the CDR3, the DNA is TGTGCCAGCAGTCGTAGCGGGGGAGGGGTTGAGCAGTTCTTC. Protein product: CASSRSGGGVEQFF.

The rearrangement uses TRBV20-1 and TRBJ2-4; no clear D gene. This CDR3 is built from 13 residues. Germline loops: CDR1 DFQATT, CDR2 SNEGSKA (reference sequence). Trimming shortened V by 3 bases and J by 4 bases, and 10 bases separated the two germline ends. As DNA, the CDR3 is TGCAGTGCTAGGGCCCTCGTTAAAAACATTCAGTACTTC. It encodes CSARALVKNIQYF.